This T cell receptor beta chain was identified in a study of blood T cell repertoires in COVID-19. Background on the study: Donors in the United States, Italy and Spain gave samples during acute or convalescent COVID-19. From T cells, B-cell-depleted T cells, or PBMCs came the material, which was cDNA or gDNA.

This clone showed up just once. Per the authors' pipeline: The assay estimated nucleated cells by amplifying reference gene primers. Here immunoSEQ multiplex PCR was the method, and the copy in TCRdb shows in-frame clones only, minus some. V, J and clone size reflect that table, while D and trimming were determined from the DNA. Of roughly 380,000 clones listed, 75% to 90% are singletons. The ends lost 5 bases at V and 5 bases at J; junction bases unmatched: 9. The CDR3 spans 16 residues. Looked up from germline, CDR1 is SEHNR and CDR2 is FQNEAQ (reference sequence). The rearrangement joins TRBV7-9 to TRBJ2-5; 12 bases are shared with TRBD2. The TCR originated in a woman aged 40 to 55 with COVID-19, enrolled during active disease. The specimen sequenced was peripheral blood. CDR3 protein: CASSRRLAGDRETQYF. CDR3 DNA: TGTGCCAGCAGCCGAAGACTAGCGGGAGATCGTGAGACCCAGTACTTC.